The entry below describes one TCR beta chain. What it binds is unknown. Amplification targeted TCR beta CDR3 regions from RNA transcripts. The HTBI primer set was used in a first-round RT-PCR of the TCR CDR3. Using its own MiXCR run on the multiplex PCR reads, TCRdb lists one record per CDR3 protein. The sample holds about 570,000 distinct CDR3 sequences, around 13% seen once. The data originate from a study of T cells in Graves' hyperthyroidism and ophthalmopathy. On the study more broadly: Initial diagnosis, before any treatment, was when peripheral blood was collected. Study outcomes and limitations: By a 13 V-J model, ophthalmopathy was set apart from stable hyperthyroidism.

For Graves' hyperthyroidism to be stable, ophthalmopathy could not progress within 18 months. Clinical symptoms, serum thyroxine and TRAb, thyroid ultrasound and orbital computed tomography together formed the diagnostic basis. The CDR3 is made up of 15 amino acids. Trimming removed 4 bases from V and 5 bases from J; junction bases left unmatched: 9. From germline, CDR1 is MNHEY and CDR2 SVGEGT. V gene TRBV6-2 or TRBV6-3 combines with J gene TRBJ2-5; the match to TRBD1 covers 8 bases. The clonotype originates from a woman in her 40s with Graves' hyperthyroidism. The sample consisted of blood. DNA for the CDR3: TGTGCCAGCAGTTTACGGACAGGGTCGCTGGAGACCCAGTACTTC. Encoded protein: CASSLRTGSLETQYF.